This T cell receptor (beta chain) originates from a study of type 1 regulatory T cells. Background on the study: This in vitro CD4 product, T-allo10, is enriched for Tr1 cells and alloantigen-specific.

To note about this clonotype: Its antigen is currently unknown.

Using its own MiXCR run on the reads, TCRdb lists one record per CDR3 protein. The sample holds about 62,000 distinct CDR3 sequences, 60% to 65% seen once. The germline V gene encodes CDR1 DFQATT and CDR2 SNEGSKA (reference sequence). Unmatched junction bases numbered 1, after V lost 5 bases and J lost 2 bases. There are 13 residues in the CDR3. The origin of this receptor is a human donor in good health. The chain has TRBV20-1 and TRBJ1-5, with 9 bases aligning to TRBD1. Sequencing used cultured non-Tr1 T cells, either the whole culture or a sorted T cell fraction (not recorded which). The CDR3 reads CSARTGGNQPQHF. The DNA for the CDR3 is TGCAGTGCTCGGACAGGGGGCAATCAGCCCCAGCATTTT.